A single sample gave rise to the 8 T cell receptor beta chains below, sequenced in a study of blood T cells in healthy people across ages. Primed by a sample-barcoded 5' primer and a J-beta primer mix, a second PCR proceeded for roughly 7 to 11 cycles. MiXCR was run by TCRdb on the 5' RACE reads, yielding one entry per CDR3 protein. The repertoire holds over 1,300,000 distinct CDR3 sequences, with around 59% as singletons. Sequenced sample: blood. These receptors were obtained from a man younger than 35 in good health.

This sequence joins TRBV30 and TRBJ1-5; 7 bases match TRBD1. Germline values: CDR1 GTSNPN, CDR2 SVGIG (reference sequence). V trimming: 0 bases; J trimming: 6 bases; junction bases outside the gene matches: 2. The CDR3 has 13 residues. The CDR3, as DNA: TGTGCCTGGAGTGTGAACAGGGGTCAGCCCCAGCATTTT. Translation gives CAWSVNRGQPQHF. Combining the CDR3 with reference TRBV30 and TRBJ1-5 gives the whole variable domain SQTIHQWPATLVQPVGSPLSLECTVEGTSNPNLYWYRQAAGRGLQLLFYSVGIGQISSEVPQNLSASRPQDRQFILSSKKLLLSDSGFYLCAWSVNRGQPQHFGDGTRLSIL.

The sample holds a few counts of this clonotype. An end of the junction differs from the germline gene, which may be a read error. The CDR3 here is CASSSKKTVTGELFF. Written as DNA, the CDR3 is TGTGCCAGCAGCTCAAAAAAGACAGTCACCGGGGAGCTGTTTTTT. V and J are TRBV5-1 and TRBJ2-2; D is possibly TRBD1 (5 bases). The CDR3 spans 15 residues. The germline CDR1 and CDR2 sequences are SGHRS and YFSETQ.

The chain is built from TRBV20-1 and TRBJ2-3; perhaps TRBD1 as D (5 bases). V lost 0 bases and J lost 1, with 14 bases in between. The CDR3 loop spans 16 amino acids. Germline V gene data show CDR1 as DFQATT and CDR2 as SNEGSKA (reference sequence). DNA of the CDR3: TGCAGTGCTAGAGATCTCATCAGGGTTGGCACAGATACGCAGTATTTT. Its protein is CSARDLIRVGTDTQYF.

This clonotype was detected a few times. V gene TRBV29-1 combines with J gene TRBJ2-7; 9 bases match TRBD1. Germline trimming cut 6 bases from V and 3 bases from J; bases unmatched to any gene: 12. Looked up from germline, CDR1 is SQVTM and CDR2 is ANQGSEA. The length of the CDR3 is 15 residues. In DNA form, the CDR3 reads TGCAGCGTGGTGGGGGACAGGGTGGGGATCTACGAGCAGTACTTC. It encodes CSVVGDRVGIYEQYF.

This chain links TRBV29-1 with TRBJ2-5; 7 bases align to TRBD2. Trimming at V came to 6 bases and at J to 5 bases, leaving 12 bases not matched to a gene. The CDR3 is made up of 14 amino acids. Germline CDR1 is SQVTM and CDR2 is ANQGSEA. This chain's CDR3 is CSVVPGGSVETQYF. CDR3 bases: TGCAGCGTAGTCCCCGGGGGGTCGGTTGAGACCCAGTACTTC.

The chain employs TRBV5-5 and TRBJ2-5, with D possibly being TRBD1 (5 bases). The J call may not be correct, given that the DNA end is closer to TRBJ2-7. The CDR3 sequence is 14 residues long. CDR1 is SGHKS, CDR2 YYEKEE, per germline (reference sequence). The CDR3 DNA sequence: TGTGCCAGCAGCTTGAAGGGCAGGGCCTACGAGCAGTACTTC. This sequence encodes CASSLKGRAYEQYF.

The chain uses TRBV20-1 and TRBJ2-1; TRBD2 matches at 13 bases. This CDR3 has 13 amino acids. The trim removed 5 bases at V and 10 bases at J, leaving 5 bases unmatched. CDR1 is DFQATT and CDR2 is SNEGSKA in the germline V gene (reference sequence). The chain's CDR3 is CSADGLAGVEQFF. For the CDR3, the DNA is TGCAGTGCTGATGGACTAGCGGGAGTGGAGCAGTTCTTC.

This clonotype was seen a few times. The chain recombines TRBV18 with TRBJ2-1; TRBD2 aligns across 8 bases. Looked up from germline, CDR1 is KGHSH and CDR2 is LQKENI. The CDR3 has 13 residues. The CDR3 coding sequence is TGTGTCACACTGACTAGCGTGAACAATGAGCAGTTCTTC. It translates to CVTLTSVNNEQFF.